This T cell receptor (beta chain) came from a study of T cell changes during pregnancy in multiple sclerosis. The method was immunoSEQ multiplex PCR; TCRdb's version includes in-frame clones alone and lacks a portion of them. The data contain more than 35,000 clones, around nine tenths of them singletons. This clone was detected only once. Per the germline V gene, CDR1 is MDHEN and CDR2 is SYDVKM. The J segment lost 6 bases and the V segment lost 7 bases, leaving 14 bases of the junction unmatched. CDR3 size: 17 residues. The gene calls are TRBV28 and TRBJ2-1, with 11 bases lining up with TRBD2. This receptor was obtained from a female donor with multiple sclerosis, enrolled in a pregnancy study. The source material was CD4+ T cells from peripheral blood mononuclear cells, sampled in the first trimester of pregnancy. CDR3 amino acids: CASTSWGSGRAGNEQFF. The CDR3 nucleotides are TGTGCCAGCACGTCCTGGGGTAGCGGGAGGGCCGGCAATGAGCAGTTCTTC.